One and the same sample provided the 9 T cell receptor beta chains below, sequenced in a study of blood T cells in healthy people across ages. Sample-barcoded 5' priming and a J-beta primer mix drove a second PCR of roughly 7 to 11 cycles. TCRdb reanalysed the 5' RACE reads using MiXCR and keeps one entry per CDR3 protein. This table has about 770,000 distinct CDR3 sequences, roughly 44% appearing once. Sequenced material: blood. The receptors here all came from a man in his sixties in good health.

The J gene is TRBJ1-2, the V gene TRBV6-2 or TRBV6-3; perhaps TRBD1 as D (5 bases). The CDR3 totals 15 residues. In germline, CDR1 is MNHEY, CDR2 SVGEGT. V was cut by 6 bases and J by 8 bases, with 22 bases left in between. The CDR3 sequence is CASSRPGTLPTGYTF. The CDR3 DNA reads TGTGCCAGCAGCCGTCCCGGGACCCTGCCAACGGGCTACACCTTC.

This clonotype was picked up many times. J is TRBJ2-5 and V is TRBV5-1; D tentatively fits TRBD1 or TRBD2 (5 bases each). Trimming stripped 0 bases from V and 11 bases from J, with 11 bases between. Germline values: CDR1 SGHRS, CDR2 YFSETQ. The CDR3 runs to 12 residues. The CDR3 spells CASSLGLGEQYF. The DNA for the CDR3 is TGCGCCAGCAGCTTGGGATTGGGGGAGCAGTACTTC.

The CDR3 DNA reads TGCGCCAGCAGCCAAGGGCGGTGGACCCTCGGGGACTATGGCTACACCTTC. It translates to CASSQGRWTLGDYGYTF. V usage is TRBV4-3 and J usage is TRBJ1-2; D call uncertain. This CDR3 has 17 residues. Looked up from germline, CDR1 is LGHNA and CDR2 is YSLEER. V was shortened by 1 base and J by 3 bases, with 18 bases between the two germline ends.

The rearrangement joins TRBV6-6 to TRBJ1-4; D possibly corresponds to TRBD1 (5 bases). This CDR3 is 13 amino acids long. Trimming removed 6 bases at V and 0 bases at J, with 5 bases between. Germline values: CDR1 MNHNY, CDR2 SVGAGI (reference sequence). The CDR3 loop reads CASRGATNEKLFF. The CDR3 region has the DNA TGTGCCAGCAGGGGGGCAACTAATGAAAAACTGTTTTTT.

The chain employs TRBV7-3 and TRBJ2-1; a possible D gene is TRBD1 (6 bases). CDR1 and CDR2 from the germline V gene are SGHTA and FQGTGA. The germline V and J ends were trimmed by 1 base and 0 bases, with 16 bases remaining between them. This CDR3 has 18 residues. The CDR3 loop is CASSLKGGWDSSYNEQFF. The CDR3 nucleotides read TGTGCCAGCAGCTTAAAAGGGGGATGGGATAGCTCCTACAATGAGCAGTTCTTC.

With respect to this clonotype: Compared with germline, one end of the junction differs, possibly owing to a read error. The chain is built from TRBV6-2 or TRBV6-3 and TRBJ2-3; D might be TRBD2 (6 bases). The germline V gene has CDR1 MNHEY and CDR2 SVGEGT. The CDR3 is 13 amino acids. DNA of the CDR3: TGTGTCAGCAGTTACCCGGGGGAGGATACGCAGTATTTT. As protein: CVSSYPGEDTQYF.

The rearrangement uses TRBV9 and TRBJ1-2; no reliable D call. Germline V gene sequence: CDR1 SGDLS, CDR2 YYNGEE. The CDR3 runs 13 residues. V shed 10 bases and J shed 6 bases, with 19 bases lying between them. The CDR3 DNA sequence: TGTGCCGTTCCAGATTATCTCGAGAATGGCTACACCTTC. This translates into CAVPDYLENGYTF.

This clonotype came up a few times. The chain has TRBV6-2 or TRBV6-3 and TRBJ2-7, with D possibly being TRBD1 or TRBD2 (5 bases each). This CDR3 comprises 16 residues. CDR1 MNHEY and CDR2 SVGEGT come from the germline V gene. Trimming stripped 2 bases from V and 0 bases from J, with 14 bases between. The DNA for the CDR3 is TGTGCCAGCAGTTACAAGGGACGGAGGAGCTCCTACGAGCAGTACTTC. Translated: CASSYKGRRSSYEQYF.

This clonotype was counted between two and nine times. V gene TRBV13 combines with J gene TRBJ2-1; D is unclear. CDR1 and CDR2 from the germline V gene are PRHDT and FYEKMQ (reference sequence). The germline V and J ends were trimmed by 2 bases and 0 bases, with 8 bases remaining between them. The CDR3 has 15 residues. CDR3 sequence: CASSLRLSSYNEQFF. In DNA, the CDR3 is TGTGCCAGCAGCTTACGTCTCTCCTCCTACAATGAGCAGTTCTTC.